A single sample is the source of the 7 T cell receptor beta chains below, sequenced in a study of T cells after yellow fever vaccination. TCRdb reprocessed the 5' RACE reads with MiXCR, giving one entry per CDR3 protein. The data show 320,000 or so distinct CDR3 sequences, roughly 8.6% seen once. Sequencing was performed on PBMCs, taken 45 days after the first yellow fever vaccination. The receptors were sampled from a man between 18 and 35 years old who received the YFV17D yellow fever vaccine.

V is TRBV5-6 and J is TRBJ1-1; D not certain. The ends were cut back, 0 bases at V and 11 bases at J, with 14 bases in the middle. Germline lookup yields CDR1 SGHDT and CDR2 YYEEEE. The CDR3 contains 13 residues. CDR3 sequence: CASSLGGPAGAFF. The CDR3 nucleotides read TGTGCCAGCAGCTTGGGGGGTCCAGCTGGGGCTTTCTTT.

The chain has TRBV5-4 and TRBJ2-5; the D gene is possibly TRBD1 (6 bases). The CDR3 loop spans 12 amino acids. Germline CDR1 SGHNT, CDR2 YYREEE (reference sequence). V lost 3 bases to trimming and J lost 5 bases, with 8 bases between them. CDR3 nucleotides: TGTGCCAGCAGCTGGGGGCCGGAGACCCAGTACTTC. Residues: CASSWGPETQYF.

The rearrangement links TRBV7-2 to TRBJ2-4, with 8 bases matching TRBD1. Trimming cost V 4 bases and J 8 bases; bases outside gene matches: 10. Germline V gene lookup returns CDR1 SGHTA and CDR2 FQGNSA. This CDR3 spans 15 amino acids. The CDR3 sequence is CASSSWTGWGDIQYF. The CDR3 nucleotides read TGTGCCAGCAGCTCCTGGACAGGGTGGGGGGACATTCAGTACTTC.

The CDR3 is CASRVAANTEAFF. The CDR3 DNA follows: TGTGCCAGCAGAGTGGCCGCGAACACTGAAGCTTTCTTT. The chain recombines TRBV7-9 with TRBJ1-1, with unresolved D. Germline lookup yields CDR1 SEHNR and CDR2 FQNEAQ (reference sequence). Trimming shortened V by 6 bases and J by 1 base, and 9 bases separated the two germline ends. This CDR3 has 13 residues. The full variable domain, in which reference TRBV7-9 and TRBJ1-1 provide the parts outside the CDR3, is DTGVSQNPRHKITKRGQNVTFRCDPISEHNRLYWYRQTLGQGPEFLTYFQNEAQLEKSRLLSDRFSAERPKGSFSTLEIQRTEQGDSAMYLCASRVAANTEAFFGQGTRLTVV.

The chain is built from TRBV6-1 and TRBJ2-1; 10 bases align to TRBD2. Trimming cost V 5 bases and J 4 bases; bases outside gene matches: 11. The CDR3 sequence is 17 residues long. Germline CDR1 and CDR2: MNHNS and SASEGT. The CDR3 reads CASSMLSSGGIYNEQFF. The DNA for the CDR3 is TGTGCCAGCAGTATGCTATCTAGCGGGGGAATTTACAATGAGCAGTTCTTC.

This clonotype was counted at least ten times. The V and J genes are TRBV20-1 and TRBJ2-1; D ambiguous. Germline CDR1 reads DFQATT; CDR2 reads SNEGSKA (reference sequence). Trimming left V 1 base short and J 2 bases short, with 12 bases between. The CDR3 covers 15 residues. The CDR3 DNA sequence: TGCAGTGCTAGAGGGGTTAGACAACCCTACAATGAGCAGTTCTTC. It translates to CSARGVRQPYNEQFF.

This clonotype was counted between two and nine times. This sequence joins TRBV28 and TRBJ2-2; D remains unclear. This CDR3 has 15 amino acids. V was cut by 3 bases and J by 3 bases, with 11 bases left in between. Germline V gives CDR1 MDHEN, CDR2 SYDVKM. Here the CDR3 DNA reads TGTGCCAGCAGTTTGCCCAGGTTGGACACCGGGGAGCTGTTTTTT. Its translation is CASSLPRLDTGELFF.